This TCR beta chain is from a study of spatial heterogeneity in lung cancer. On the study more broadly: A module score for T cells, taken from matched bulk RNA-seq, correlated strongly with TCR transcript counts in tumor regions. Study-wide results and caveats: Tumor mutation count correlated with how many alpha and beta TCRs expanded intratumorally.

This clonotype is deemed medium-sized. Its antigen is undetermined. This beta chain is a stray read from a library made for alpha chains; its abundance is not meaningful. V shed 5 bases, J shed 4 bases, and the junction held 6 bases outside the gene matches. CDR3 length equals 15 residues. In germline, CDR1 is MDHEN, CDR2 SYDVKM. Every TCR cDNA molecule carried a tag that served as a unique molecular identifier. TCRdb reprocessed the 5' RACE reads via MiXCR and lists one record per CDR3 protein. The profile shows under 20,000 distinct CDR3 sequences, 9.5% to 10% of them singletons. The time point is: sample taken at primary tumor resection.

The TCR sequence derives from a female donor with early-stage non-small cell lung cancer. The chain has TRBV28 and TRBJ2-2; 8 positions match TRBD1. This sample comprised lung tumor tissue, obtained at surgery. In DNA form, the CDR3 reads TGTGCCAGCAGTAGCAACAGGGGGGTCACCGGGGAGCTGTTTTTT. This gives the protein CASSSNRGVTGELFF.